The sequence of this TCR beta chain was determined in a study of blood T cell repertoires in COVID-19. Turning to the study itself: The study drew acute and convalescent COVID-19 samples from the United States, Italy and Spain. PBMCs, B-cell-depleted T cells, or T cells provided the cDNA or gDNA that made up the material.

CDR1 is SGHTA, CDR2 FQGNSA, per germline. The CDR3 runs to 16 residues. Trimming shortened V by 1 base and J by 3 bases, and 12 bases separated the two germline ends. Authors' processing steps: Reference gene primer amplification yielded estimated nucleated cell counts. Data came from immunoSEQ multiplex PCR; TCRdb stores just in-frame clones and leaves some out. That table is the source of V, J and clone size, and D and trimming were worked out from the DNA. The data contain fewer than 120,000 clones, about three quarters of them singletons. This receptor was identified in a woman of 80 years or more with active or convalescent COVID-19. The V call is TRBV7-2, the J call TRBJ2-2; tentative D call: TRBD2 (6 bases). Sequences were obtained from peripheral blood. CDR3 DNA sequence: TGTGCCAGCAGCTTAGTCAGTACGGGGGACACCGGGGAGCTGTTTTTT. This translates into CASSLVSTGDTGELFF.